The present T cell receptor (beta chain) was sequenced within a study of T cell repertoires in cytomegalovirus infection. Whole-study context: Indicated by public TCR beta signatures were CMV infection and matching HLA type. Study-wide findings and caveats: Totalled public TCR beta family frequency picked out people who carried CMV plus the relevant HLA. Clonotypes of TCR beta that were HLA-C-restricted and CMV-specific dominated the ex vivo response.

V shed 1 base and J 7 bases; nucleotides not matched to a gene: 5. The CDR3 sequence is 16 residues long. Germline-derived CDR1 and CDR2 are SGHDN and FVKESK. This clonotype was seen a few times. What it binds is unknown. TCRdb independently ran MiXCR on the reads; one entry per CDR3 protein. This sample has 400,000 or so distinct CDR3 sequences, with 30% to 40% found just once. The sequence was collected from a human donor in good health (CMV status not recorded). Some clones in this sample may be carry-over from other donors' samples. Sequencing used PBMCs. The chain has TRBV14 and TRBJ2-2; 11 bases fit TRBD2. CDR3 nucleotide sequence: TGTGCCAGCAGCCAAGGAGCGGGACTAGCGGTCGGGGAGCTGTTTTTT. Amino acid sequence: CASSQGAGLAVGELFF.